The entry that follows covers one T cell receptor beta chain sequence. The target antigen is unknown. TCRdb's table, derived via immunoSEQ multiplex PCR, lists solely in-frame clones and lacks some. The sample comprises about 100,000 clones, approximately 90% of which are singletons, and roughly 0.66% rests with the top ten. This record belongs to a study of OX40 agonist ivuxolimab in advanced cancers. Whole-study findings and limits: Some of the lowest clonal expansion was seen in partial responders at 0.1-3.0 mg/kg. Both blood CD4+ and CD8+ T cells showed clonal growth by week 6 at 0.1 to 3.0 mg/kg.

This CDR3 contains 18 residues. The receptor comes from an adult with an advanced solid tumor such as melanoma, head and neck, liver or kidney cancer. The V and J genes are TRBV21-1 and TRBJ1-5. TRBV21-1 is listed as a pseudogene. This specimen consisted of CD4+ or CD8+ T cells sorted from blood, obtained in a trial of the OX40 agonist ivuxolimab. CDR3: CASSKSWRPPLRNQPQHF. The CDR3 DNA reads as TGTGCCAGCAGCAAATCCTGGAGGCCCCCCTTAAGGAATCAGCCCCAGCATTTT.